This T cell receptor beta chain emerged from a study of cytomegalovirus exposure and HLA in healthy donors. As for the study in general: As released early, the data held about 85 million unique TCRs from HLA-typed donors. Most genotyped donors, approximately 77% of 398, had Caucasian-associated genetic ancestry.

The PCR ran on 60 Vbeta and 13 Jbeta primers. Assay: immunoSEQ multiplex PCR; the TCRdb copy retains only in-frame clones and omits some. The data contain about 140,000 clones, less than 9.5% of them singletons. Findings and limits, study-wide: It was reported that the classifier diagnosed cytomegalovirus status with high specificity and sensitivity in both the original and validation cohorts. Later analysis found that TCR beta chains associated with HLA were more clonally expanded than other, equally common chains.

A note on this clone: Antigen unknown.

V was trimmed by 4 bases and J by 10 bases, leaving 16 bases between them. Germline V gives CDR1 SEHNR, CDR2 FQNEAQ (reference sequence). The CDR3 contains 14 residues. Sequences were obtained from PBMCs. This TCR was sampled from a male donor in good health and CMV-seronegative. The rearrangement uses TRBV7-9 and TRBJ1-4; tentatively, D is TRBD1 (5 bases). The CDR3 bases are TGTGCCAGCAGCTCGACGGGGGGATCAGGAAAACTGTTTTTT. Encoded protein: CASSSTGGSGKLFF. The entire variable domain, with the rest obtained from reference TRBV7-9 and TRBJ1-4, is as follows: DTGVSQNPRHKITKRGQNVTFRCDPISEHNRLYWYRQTLGQGPEFLTYFQNEAQLEKSRLLSDRFSAERPKGSFSTLEIQRTEQGDSAMYLCASSSTGGSGKLFFGSGTQLSVL.